This entry is about one T cell receptor beta chain. V was clipped by 2 bases and J by 2 bases; unmatched bases: 0. Per the germline V gene, CDR1 is LGHDT and CDR2 is YNNKEL (reference sequence). The CDR3 extends over 14 amino acids. This record belongs to a study of blood T cell repertoires in COVID-19. Study background: The samples span acute and convalescent COVID-19 from the United States, Italy and Spain. Sample material is recorded as cDNA or gDNA derived from T cells, B-cell-depleted T cells, or PBMCs.

Clones were read by immunoSEQ multiplex PCR, and TCRdb kept only the in-frame ones, dropping some. The table has around 56,000 clones, approximately 90% seen once. The sample taken for sequencing was peripheral blood. V and J are TRBV3-1 (or the pseudogene TRBV3-2) and TRBJ2-3; TRBD1 aligns across 8 bases. This sequence originates from a man aged 80 or over with acute or convalescent COVID-19. The CDR3 reads CASSQQGATDTQYF. In nucleotides, the CDR3 is TGTGCCAGCAGCCAACAGGGGGCCACAGATACGCAGTATTTT.